These 8 T cell receptor beta chains came from one sample sequenced in a study of T cells after posttransplantation cyclophosphamide (dated by TCRdb to the mid-2010s). Libraries were built with the immunoSEQ multiplex PCR assay. TCRdb holds this immuneACCESS table with in-frame rearrangements only. Some clones are missing; in checked studies, unresolved V genes explain under half, and the rest has no known cause. This sample comprises several thousand clones, roughly 58% of them detected only once. The ten largest account for 15% to 20% of the sample. Sequences were obtained from memory CD8+ T cells sorted from blood. The receptors were gathered from a woman aged 55 to 70 in good health, CMV-negative, and a related stem cell transplant donor.

The CDR3 sequence: CASSIGTGDGYTF. CDR3 DNA sequence: TGTGCCAGTAGTATCGGGACAGGGGATGGCTACACCTTC. V gene TRBV19 combines with J gene TRBJ1-2; 10 positions match TRBD1. The V and J ends lost 3 bases and 6 bases, in that order; junction bases with no gene match: 1. Looked up from germline, CDR1 is LNHDA and CDR2 is SQIVND (reference sequence). This CDR3 comprises 13 residues.

This chain connects TRBV6-4 to TRBJ1-1; the match to TRBD1 covers 10 bases. The length of the CDR3 is 13 residues. The germline gives CDR1 MRHNA, CDR2 SNTAGT. V trimming: 6 bases; J trimming: 6 bases; junction bases outside the gene matches: 4. The CDR3, as DNA: TGTGCCAGCAGGGGGACAGGGGACCCTGAAGCTTTCTTT. It yields the protein CASRGTGDPEAFF.

This clone was counted only a few times. The chain is built from TRBV27 and TRBJ1-1, with no clear D. With 2 bases removed from V and 8 bases from J, the gap between germline ends came to 12 bases. The CDR3 contains 13 residues. Germline CDR1 is MNHEY and CDR2 is SMNVEV (reference sequence). The CDR3 bases are TGTGCCAGCAGTTTAGGCGGGCCGGGCGAAGCTTTCTTT. This encodes CASSLGGPGEAFF.

The chain combines TRBV19 with TRBJ2-7; D might be TRBD1 (6 bases). Trimming removed 1 base at V and 6 bases at J, with 13 bases between. This CDR3 is 14 amino acids long. Germline V gene lookup returns CDR1 LNHDA and CDR2 SQIVND (reference sequence). CDR3 coding DNA: TGTGCCAGTAGTATAGTAGGGGGATTATCCGAGCAGTACTTC. It encodes CASSIVGGLSEQYF.

This clone came up a few times. This sequence joins TRBV4-1 and TRBJ2-3, with TRBD1 identical over 8 bases. Trimming took 3 bases from V and 6 from J; bases not matched to a gene: 8. The germline V gene encodes CDR1 MGHRA and CDR2 YSYEKL. The CDR3 is 15 residues long. In nucleotides, the CDR3 is TGCGCCAGCAGCCAGGGGCAGGGGGCAAGTGATACGCAGTATTTT. Translation: CASSQGQGASDTQYF.

The chain combines TRBV21-1 with TRBJ1-6. TRBV21-1 is described as a pseudogene. This CDR3 region has 18 residues. The CDR3 loop reads CASRPCLATIHHNSPLHF. The CDR3 DNA reads TGTGCCAGCAGACCATGCCTAGCTACCATACATCATAATTCACCCCTCCACTTT.

This chain links TRBV2 with TRBJ2-1; perhaps TRBD2 as D (6 bases). The germline CDR1 and CDR2 sequences are SNHLY and FYNNEI. Trimming stripped 8 bases from V and 8 bases from J, with 16 bases between. The length of the CDR3 is 13 residues. The CDR3 reads CASLRLGSDEQFF. The CDR3 nucleotides are TGTGCCAGCCTGCGACTAGGGTCGGATGAGCAGTTCTTC.

This clone was seen a handful of times. The chain uses TRBV19 and TRBJ1-5, with a possible D match to TRBD1 (5 bases). CDR1 is LNHDA, CDR2 SQIVND, per germline (reference sequence). The germline V and J ends were trimmed by 7 bases and 2 bases, with 12 bases remaining between them. CDR3 size: 14 residues. CDR3 nucleotides: TGTGCCAGTACCTGGGGGAGGGGCAATCAGCCCCAGCATTTT. Translation gives CASTWGRGNQPQHF.